This T cell receptor (beta chain) was observed in a study of T cells expressing NK-cell markers. Overall study context: The authors sequenced eight donors, of whom seven were HCMV-seropositive and one was seronegative. General study results and limits: Also leading the CD3+CD56-NKG2C+ fraction in a few donors were these clonotypes. Of the CD8+ T cell pool in several donors, roughly 1.0-8% was accounted for by dominant NKG2C+ clonotypes. There remained a lack of clarity about HCMV specificity of expanded NKG2C+ T cell clones.

TCRdb re-called the 5' RACE reads; every CDR3 protein appears as one record, without DNA. Recorded for this sample: 300,000 to 500,000 distinct CDR3 sequences. This CDR3 contains 14 residues. Comments on this clonotype: Its cognate antigen is unknown.

The source is a woman aged 45-59 years in good health. The material sequenced was blood T cells: a sorted CD56 or NKG2C T cell subset, CD4+ or CD8+ T cells, or bulk PBMC T cells (not recorded which). V usage is TRBV12-3 or TRBV12-4 and J usage is TRBJ1-5. The CDR3 here is CASSLNGLGQPQHF.